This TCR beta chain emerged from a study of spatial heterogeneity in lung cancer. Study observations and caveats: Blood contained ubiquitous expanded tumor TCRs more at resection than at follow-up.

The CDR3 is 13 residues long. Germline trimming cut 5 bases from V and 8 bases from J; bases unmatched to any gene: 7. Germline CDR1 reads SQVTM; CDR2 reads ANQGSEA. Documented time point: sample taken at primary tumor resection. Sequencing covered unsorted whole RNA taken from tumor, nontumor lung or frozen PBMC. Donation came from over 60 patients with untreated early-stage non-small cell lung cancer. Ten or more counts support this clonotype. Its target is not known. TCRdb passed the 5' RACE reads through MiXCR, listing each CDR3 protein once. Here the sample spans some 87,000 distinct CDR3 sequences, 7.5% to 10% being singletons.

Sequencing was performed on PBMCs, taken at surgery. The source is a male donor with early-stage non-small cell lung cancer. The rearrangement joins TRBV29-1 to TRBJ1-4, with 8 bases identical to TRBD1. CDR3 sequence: CSVFQGAKEKLFF. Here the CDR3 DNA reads TGCAGCGTTTTTCAGGGGGCAAAGGAAAAACTGTTTTTT.